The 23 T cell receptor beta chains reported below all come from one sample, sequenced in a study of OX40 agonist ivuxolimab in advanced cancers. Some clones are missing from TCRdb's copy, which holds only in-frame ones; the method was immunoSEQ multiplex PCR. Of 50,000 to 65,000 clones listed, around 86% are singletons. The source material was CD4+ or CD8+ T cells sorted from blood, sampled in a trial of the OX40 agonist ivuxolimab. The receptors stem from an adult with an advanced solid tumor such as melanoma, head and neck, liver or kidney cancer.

CDR3 nucleotide sequence: TGTGCCAGCTCACCACCGGCCTCTGGAGGCTACACCTTC. This gives the protein CASSPPASGGYTF. This rearrangement joins TRBV18 to TRBJ1-2; D is ambiguous. Deletions cut 0 bases from V and 8 bases from J, with 10 bases between. This CDR3 comprises 13 residues. Germline assignment: CDR1 KGHSH and CDR2 LQKENI.

The CDR3 is CASSIVTGGHGDEQFF. Written as DNA, the CDR3 is TGTGCCAGTAGTATAGTTACGGGGGGTCATGGTGATGAGCAGTTCTTC. V is TRBV19 and J is TRBJ2-1; 7 bases align to TRBD2. The CDR3 contains 16 residues. With V trimmed by 1 base and J by 8 bases, 11 bases remained unmatched. Germline values: CDR1 LNHDA, CDR2 SQIVND (reference sequence).

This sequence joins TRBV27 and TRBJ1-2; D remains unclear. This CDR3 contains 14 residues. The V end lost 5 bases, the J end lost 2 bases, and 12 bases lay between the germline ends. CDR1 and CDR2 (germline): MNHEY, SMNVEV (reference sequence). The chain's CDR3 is CASSDGVRNYGYTF. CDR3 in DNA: TGTGCCAGCAGTGACGGGGTTAGAAACTATGGCTACACCTTC.

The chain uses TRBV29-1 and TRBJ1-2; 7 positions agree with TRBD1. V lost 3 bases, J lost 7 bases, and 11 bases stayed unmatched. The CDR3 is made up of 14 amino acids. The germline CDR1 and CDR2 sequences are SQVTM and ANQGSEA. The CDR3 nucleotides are TGCAGCGTTGACCCCCGTAGGGACAGTAGTGGCTACACCTTC. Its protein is CSVDPRRDSSGYTF. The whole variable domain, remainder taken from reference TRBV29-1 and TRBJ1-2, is SAVISQKPSRDICQRGTSLTIQCQVDSQVTMMFWYRQQPGQSLTLIATANQGSEATYESGFVIDKFPISRPNLTFSTLTVSNMSPEDSSIYLCSVDPRRDSSGYTFGSGTRLTVV.

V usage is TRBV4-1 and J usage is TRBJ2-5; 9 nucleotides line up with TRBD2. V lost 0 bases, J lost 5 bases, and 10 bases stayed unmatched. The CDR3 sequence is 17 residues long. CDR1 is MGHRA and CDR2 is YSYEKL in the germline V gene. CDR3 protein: CASSQDRKLAGGETQYF. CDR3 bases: TGCGCCAGCAGCCAAGATCGAAAACTAGCGGGCGGGGAGACCCAGTACTTC.

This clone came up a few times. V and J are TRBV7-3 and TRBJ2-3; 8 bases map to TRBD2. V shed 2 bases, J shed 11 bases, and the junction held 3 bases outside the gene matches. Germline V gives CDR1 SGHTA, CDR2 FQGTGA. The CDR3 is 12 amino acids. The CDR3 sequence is CASSLPGGEQYF. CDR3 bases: TGTGCCAGCAGCTTACCCGGGGGGGAGCAGTATTTT.

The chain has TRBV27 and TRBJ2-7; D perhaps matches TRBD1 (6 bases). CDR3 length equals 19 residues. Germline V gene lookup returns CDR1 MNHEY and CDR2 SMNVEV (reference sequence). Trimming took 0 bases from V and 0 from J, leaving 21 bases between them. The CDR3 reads CASSLSGTFSFRGSYEQYF. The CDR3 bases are TGTGCCAGCAGTTTATCCGGGACATTCAGTTTTCGGGGCTCCTACGAGCAGTACTTC.

CDR3 loop: CATGTSGPPETQYF. The CDR3 DNA reads as TGCGCCACAGGGACTAGCGGGCCCCCAGAGACCCAGTACTTC. The V and J genes are TRBV5-1 and TRBJ2-5; 12 bases match TRBD2. Trimming took 9 bases from V and 4 from J; bases not matched to a gene: 7. Germline V gene data show CDR1 as SGHRS and CDR2 as YFSETQ. The CDR3 sequence is 14 residues long.

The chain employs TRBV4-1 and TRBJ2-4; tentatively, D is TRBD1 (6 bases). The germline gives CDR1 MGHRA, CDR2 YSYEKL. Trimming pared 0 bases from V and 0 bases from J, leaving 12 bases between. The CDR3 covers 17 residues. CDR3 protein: CASSQEGTFLAKNIQYF. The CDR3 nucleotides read TGCGCCAGCAGCCAAGAGGGGACATTTTTAGCCAAAAACATTCAGTACTTC.

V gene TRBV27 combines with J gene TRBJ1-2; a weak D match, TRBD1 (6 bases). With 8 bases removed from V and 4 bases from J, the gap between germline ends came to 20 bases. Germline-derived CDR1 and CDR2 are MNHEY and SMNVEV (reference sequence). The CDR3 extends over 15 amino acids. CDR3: CASSLGGGAGYGYTF. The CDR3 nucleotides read TGTGCCAGCTCCTTGGGGGGGGGCGCCGGCTATGGCTACACCTTC.

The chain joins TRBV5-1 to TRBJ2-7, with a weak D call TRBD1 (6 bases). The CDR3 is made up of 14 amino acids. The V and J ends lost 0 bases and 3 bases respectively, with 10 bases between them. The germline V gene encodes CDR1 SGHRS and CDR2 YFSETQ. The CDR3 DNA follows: TGCGCCAGCAGCTTGGAGCAGGGGTACTACGAGCAGTACTTC. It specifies CASSLEQGYYEQYF. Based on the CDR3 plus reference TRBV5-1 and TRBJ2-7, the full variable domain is KAGVTQTPRYLIKTRGQQVTLSCSPISGHRSVSWYQQTPGQGLQFLFEYFSETQRNKGNFPGRFSGRQFSNSRSEMNVSTLELGDSALYLCASSLEQGYYEQYFGPGTRLTVT.

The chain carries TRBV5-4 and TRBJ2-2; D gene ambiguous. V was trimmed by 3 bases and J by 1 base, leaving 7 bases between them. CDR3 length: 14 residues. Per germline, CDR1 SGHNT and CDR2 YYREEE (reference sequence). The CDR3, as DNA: TGTGCCAGCAGCTGGACCCTGAACACCGGGGAGCTGTTTTTT. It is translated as CASSWTLNTGELFF.

This CDR3 is CASSSPGTSGQETQYF. Here the CDR3 DNA reads TGTGCCAGCAGCTCCCCAGGGACTAGCGGTCAAGAGACCCAGTACTTC. The rearrangement links TRBV11-2 to TRBJ2-5, with 11 bases identical to TRBD2. V was pared by 4 bases and J by 2 bases, with 6 bases of the junction left unmatched. The CDR3 is 16 amino acids. The germline gives CDR1 SGHAT, CDR2 FQNNGV.

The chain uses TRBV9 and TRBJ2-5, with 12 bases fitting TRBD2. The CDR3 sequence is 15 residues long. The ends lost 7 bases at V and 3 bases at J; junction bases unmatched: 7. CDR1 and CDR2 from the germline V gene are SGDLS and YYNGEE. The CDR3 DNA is TGTGCCAGCTCTTTAGGACTAGCGGGAAAAGAGACCCAGTACTTC. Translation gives CASSLGLAGKETQYF.

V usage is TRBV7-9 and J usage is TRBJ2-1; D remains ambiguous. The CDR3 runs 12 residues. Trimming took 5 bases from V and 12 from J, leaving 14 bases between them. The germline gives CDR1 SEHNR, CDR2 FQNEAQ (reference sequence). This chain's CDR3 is CASSPIPLGQFF. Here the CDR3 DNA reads TGTGCCAGCAGCCCCATCCCCCTAGGGCAGTTCTTC.

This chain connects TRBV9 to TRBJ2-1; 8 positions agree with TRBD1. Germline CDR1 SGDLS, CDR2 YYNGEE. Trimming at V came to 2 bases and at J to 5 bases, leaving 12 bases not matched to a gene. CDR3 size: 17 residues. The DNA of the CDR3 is TGTGCCAGCAGCGTCTCCATCGGACAGGGAATAAACAATGAGCAGTTCTTC. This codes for CASSVSIGQGINNEQFF. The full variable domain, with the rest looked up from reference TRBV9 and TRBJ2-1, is DSGVTQTPKHLITATGQRVTLRCSPRSGDLSVYWYQQSLDQGLQFLIQYYNGEERAKGNILERFSAQQFPDLHSELNLSSLELGDSALYFCASSVSIGQGINNEQFFGPGTRLTVL.

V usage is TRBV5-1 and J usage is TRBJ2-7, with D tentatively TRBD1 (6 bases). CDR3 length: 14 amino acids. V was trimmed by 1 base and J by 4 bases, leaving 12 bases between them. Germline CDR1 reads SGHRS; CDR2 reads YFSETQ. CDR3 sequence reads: CASSLFGQGYEQYF. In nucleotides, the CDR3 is TGCGCCAGCAGCTTGTTCGGGCAGGGGTACGAGCAGTACTTC.

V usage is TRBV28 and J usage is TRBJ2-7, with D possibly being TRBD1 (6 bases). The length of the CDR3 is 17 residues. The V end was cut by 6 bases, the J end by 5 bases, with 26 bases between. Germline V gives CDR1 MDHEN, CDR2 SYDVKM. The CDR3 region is CASRPQQSQGRIHEQYF. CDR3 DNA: TGTGCCAGCAGGCCCCAACAAAGCCAGGGGCGCATCCACGAGCAGTACTTC. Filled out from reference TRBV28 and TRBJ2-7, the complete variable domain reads DVKVTQSSRYLVKRTGEKVFLECVQDMDHENMFWYRQDPGLGLRLIYFSYDVKMKEKGDIPEGYSVSREKKERFSLILESASTNQTSMYLCASRPQQSQGRIHEQYFGPGTRLTVT.

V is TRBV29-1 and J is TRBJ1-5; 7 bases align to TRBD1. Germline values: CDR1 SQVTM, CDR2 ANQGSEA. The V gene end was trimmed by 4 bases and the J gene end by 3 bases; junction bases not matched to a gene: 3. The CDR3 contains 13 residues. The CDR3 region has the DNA TGCAGCGTTGGACAGGGTCTCAATCAGCCCCAGCATTTT. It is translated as CSVGQGLNQPQHF.

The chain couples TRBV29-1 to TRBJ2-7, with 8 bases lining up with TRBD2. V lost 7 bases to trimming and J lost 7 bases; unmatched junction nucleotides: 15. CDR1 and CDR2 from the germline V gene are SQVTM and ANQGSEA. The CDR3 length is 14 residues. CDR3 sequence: CSASHAGGPGEQYF. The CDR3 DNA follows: TGCAGCGCCTCTCATGCGGGAGGCCCGGGGGAGCAGTACTTC.

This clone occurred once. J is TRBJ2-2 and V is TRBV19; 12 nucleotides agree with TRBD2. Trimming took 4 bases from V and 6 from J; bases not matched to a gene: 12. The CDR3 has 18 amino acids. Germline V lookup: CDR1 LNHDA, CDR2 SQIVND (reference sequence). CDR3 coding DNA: TGTGCCAGTAGTACGGGAGGACTAGCGGGGTTGGGGGCCGGGGAGCTGTTTTTT. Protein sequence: CASSTGGLAGLGAGELFF.

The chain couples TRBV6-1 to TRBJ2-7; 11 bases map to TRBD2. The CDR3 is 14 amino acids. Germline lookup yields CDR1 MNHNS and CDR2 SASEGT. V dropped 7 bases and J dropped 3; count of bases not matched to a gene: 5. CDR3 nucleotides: TGTGCCAGCATCCCACTAGCGGGGGACTACGAGCAGTACTTC. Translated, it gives CASIPLAGDYEQYF.

In nucleotides, the CDR3 is TGCAGCGTCCAGGGGGGGGAGACCCAGTACTTC. Its translation is CSVQGGETQYF. The chain uses TRBV29-1 and TRBJ2-5; D is possibly TRBD1 or TRBD2 (7 bases each). Trimming took off 6 bases at V and 5 bases at J, with 10 bases between the two ends. CDR3 length equals 11 residues. Germline V gene data show CDR1 as SQVTM and CDR2 as ANQGSEA.